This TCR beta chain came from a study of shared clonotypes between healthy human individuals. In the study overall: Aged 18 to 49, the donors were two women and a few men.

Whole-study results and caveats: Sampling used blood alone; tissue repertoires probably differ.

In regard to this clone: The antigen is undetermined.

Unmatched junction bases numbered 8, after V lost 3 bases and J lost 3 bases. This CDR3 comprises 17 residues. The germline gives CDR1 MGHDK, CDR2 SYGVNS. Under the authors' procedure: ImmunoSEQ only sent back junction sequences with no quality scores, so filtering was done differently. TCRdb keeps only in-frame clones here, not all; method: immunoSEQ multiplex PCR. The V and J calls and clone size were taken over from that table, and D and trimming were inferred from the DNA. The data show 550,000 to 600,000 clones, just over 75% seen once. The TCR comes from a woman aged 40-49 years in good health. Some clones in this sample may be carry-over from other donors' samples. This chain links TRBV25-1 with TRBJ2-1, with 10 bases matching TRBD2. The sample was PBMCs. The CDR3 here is CASSDMRTSGSYNEQFF. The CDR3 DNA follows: TGTGCCAGCAGTGACATGAGGACTAGCGGAAGCTACAATGAGCAGTTCTTC.